The source of this T cell receptor (beta chain) is a study of blood T cell repertoires in COVID-19. Background on the study: PBMCs, B-cell-depleted T cells, or T cells were the source of the cDNA or gDNA that made up the material.

The length of the CDR3 is 13 residues. The germline V and J ends were trimmed by 3 bases and 0 bases, with 5 bases remaining between them. This clone was observed a few times. The table came from immunoSEQ multiplex PCR; TCRdb's copy has only in-frame clones and leaves some out. The sample records 150,000 or so clones, 80% to 90% being singletons. Sequenced material: peripheral blood. The V call is TRBV12-3 or TRBV12-4, the J call TRBJ1-2; the D is unclear. The receptor comes from a man in his fifties or sixties with active or convalescent COVID-19. CDR3 DNA: TGTGCCAGCAGTTTTGGCACTAACTATGGCTACACCTTC. This gives the protein CASSFGTNYGYTF.